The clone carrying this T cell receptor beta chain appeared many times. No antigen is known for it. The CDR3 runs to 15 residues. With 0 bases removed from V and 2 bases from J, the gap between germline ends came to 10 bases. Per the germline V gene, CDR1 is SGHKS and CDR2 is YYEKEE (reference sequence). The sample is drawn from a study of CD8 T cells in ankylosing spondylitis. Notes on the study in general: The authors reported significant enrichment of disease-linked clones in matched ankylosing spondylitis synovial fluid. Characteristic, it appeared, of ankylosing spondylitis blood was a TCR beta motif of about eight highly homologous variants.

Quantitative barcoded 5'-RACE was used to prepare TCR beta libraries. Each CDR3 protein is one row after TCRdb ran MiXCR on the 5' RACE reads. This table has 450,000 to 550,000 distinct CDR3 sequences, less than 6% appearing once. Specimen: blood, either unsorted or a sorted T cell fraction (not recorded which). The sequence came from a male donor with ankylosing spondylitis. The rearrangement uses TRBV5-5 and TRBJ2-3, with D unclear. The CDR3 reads CASSLEGRDTDTQYF. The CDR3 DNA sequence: TGTGCCAGCAGCTTGGAGGGAAGGGACACAGATACGCAGTATTTT.